This T cell receptor beta chain emerged from a study of blood T cell repertoires in COVID-19. Whole-study context: There were acute and convalescent COVID-19 samples, and they came from the United States, Italy and Spain. Nucleic acid was either cDNA or gDNA, and it came from T cells, B-cell-depleted T cells, or PBMCs.

How the authors handled the data: Scientists estimated how many nucleated cells there were by amplifying reference gene primers. Libraries were prepared by immunoSEQ multiplex PCR; TCRdb keeps only in-frame clonotypes and omits some of them. The V and J calls and clone size were taken over from that table, and D and trimming were inferred from the DNA. The data show some 460,000 clones, 75% to 90% seen once. CDR3 length equals 11 residues. The V and J ends lost 8 bases and 3 bases respectively, with 7 bases between them. The germline gives CDR1 SGHAT, CDR2 FQDESV (reference sequence). V and J are TRBV11-1 and TRBJ2-5; D uncertain. Source material: peripheral blood. This receptor was obtained from a woman between 25 and 40 years old with acute or convalescent COVID-19. The CDR3 region has the DNA TGTGCCAGCCTCCGAGAAGAGACCCAGTACTTC. Translating gives CASLREETQYF.